This T cell receptor beta chain was found in a study of T cells in Graves' hyperthyroidism and ophthalmopathy. Broader study findings: Researchers found most expanded thyroid clonotypes above 0.001 in blood as well.

This CDR3 comprises 19 residues. Germline lookup yields CDR1 SGHRS and CDR2 YFSETQ. J was trimmed by 0 bases and V by 1 base; bases with no gene match: 6. There were TCR beta CDR3 regions amplified from RNA transcripts. Researchers ran a first-round RT-PCR on the TCR CDR3 using the HTBI primer set. TCRdb ran MiXCR on the multiplex PCR reads and lists one entry per CDR3 protein. The sample holds about 380,000 distinct CDR3 sequences; roughly 15% are singletons and the top ten take 15% to 20%. Of note for this clonotype: Its antigen is not known.

The TCR was taken from a woman aged 25 to 39 with Graves' ophthalmopathy. The sequencing sample was made of blood. This chain connects TRBV5-1 to TRBJ2-4, with 14 nucleotides matching TRBD2. The CDR3 coding sequence is TGCGCCAGCAGCTTGATCGCGACTAGCGGGGGGGTAGCCAAAAACATTCAGTACTTC. It codes for CASSLIATSGGVAKNIQYF.